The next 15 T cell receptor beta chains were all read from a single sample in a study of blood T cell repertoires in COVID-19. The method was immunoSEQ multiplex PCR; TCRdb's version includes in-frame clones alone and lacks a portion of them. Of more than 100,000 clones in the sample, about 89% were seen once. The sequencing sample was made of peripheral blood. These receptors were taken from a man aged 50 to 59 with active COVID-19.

The CDR3 nucleotides read TGTGCCACCTCCCAGCAGGGGGTCCAAGAGACCCAGTACTTC. Residues: CATSQQGVQETQYF. J is TRBJ2-5 and V is TRBV6-5; the match to TRBD1 covers 7 bases. There are 14 residues in the CDR3. The germline V gene has CDR1 MNHEY and CDR2 SVGAGI. The V gene end was trimmed by 10 bases and the J gene end by 1 base; junction bases not matched to a gene: 9.

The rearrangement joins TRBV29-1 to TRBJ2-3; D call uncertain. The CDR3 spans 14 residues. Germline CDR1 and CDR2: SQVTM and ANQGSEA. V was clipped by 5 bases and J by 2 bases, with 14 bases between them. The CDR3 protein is CSVNRRSLTDTQYF. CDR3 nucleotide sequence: TGCAGCGTTAATCGACGGAGCCTCACAGATACGCAGTATTTT.

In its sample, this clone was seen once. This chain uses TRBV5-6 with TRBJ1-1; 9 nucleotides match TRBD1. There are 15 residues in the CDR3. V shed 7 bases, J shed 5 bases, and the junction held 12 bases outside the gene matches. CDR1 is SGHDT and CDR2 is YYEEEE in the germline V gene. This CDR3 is CASQGTGQGRTEAFF. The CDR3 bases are TGTGCCAGCCAAGGAACGGGACAGGGACGGACTGAAGCTTTCTTT.

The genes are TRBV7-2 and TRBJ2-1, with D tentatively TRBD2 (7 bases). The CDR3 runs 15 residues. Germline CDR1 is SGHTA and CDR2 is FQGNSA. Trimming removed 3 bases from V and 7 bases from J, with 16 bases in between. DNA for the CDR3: TGTGCCAGCAGCTTCCGGGGGGACACCTTTAATGAGCAGTTCTTC. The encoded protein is CASSFRGDTFNEQFF.

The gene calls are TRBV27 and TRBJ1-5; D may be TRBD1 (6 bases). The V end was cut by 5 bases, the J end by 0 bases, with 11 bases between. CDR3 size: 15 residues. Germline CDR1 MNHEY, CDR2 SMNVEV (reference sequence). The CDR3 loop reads CASSPDSYSNQPQHF. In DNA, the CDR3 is TGTGCCAGCAGTCCGGACAGTTATAGCAATCAGCCCCAGCATTTT.

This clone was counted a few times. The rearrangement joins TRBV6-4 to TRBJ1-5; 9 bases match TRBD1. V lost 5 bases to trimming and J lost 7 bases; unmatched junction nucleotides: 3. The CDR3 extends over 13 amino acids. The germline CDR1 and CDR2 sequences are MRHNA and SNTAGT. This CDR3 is CASSPGTGQPQHF. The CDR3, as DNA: TGTGCCAGCAGTCCAGGGACAGGGCAGCCCCAGCATTTT.

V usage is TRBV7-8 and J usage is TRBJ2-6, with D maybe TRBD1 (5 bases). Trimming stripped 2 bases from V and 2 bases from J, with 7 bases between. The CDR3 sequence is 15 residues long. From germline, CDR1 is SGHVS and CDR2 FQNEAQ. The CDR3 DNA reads TGTGCCAGCAGCTTACAGGGAACTGGGGCCAACGTCCTGACTTTC. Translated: CASSLQGTGANVLTF.

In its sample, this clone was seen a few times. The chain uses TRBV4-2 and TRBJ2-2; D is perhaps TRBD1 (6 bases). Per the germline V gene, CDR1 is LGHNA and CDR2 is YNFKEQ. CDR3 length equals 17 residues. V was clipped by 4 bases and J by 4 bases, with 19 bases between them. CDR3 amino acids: CASSRQGPGRGTGELFF. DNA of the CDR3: TGTGCCAGCAGCCGTCAGGGGCCCGGCAGGGGCACCGGGGAGCTGTTTTTT.

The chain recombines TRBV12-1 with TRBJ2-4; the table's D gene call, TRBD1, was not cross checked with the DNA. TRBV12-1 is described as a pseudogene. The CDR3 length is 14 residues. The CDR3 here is CASSFLTEKNIQYF. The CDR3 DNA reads TGTGCCAGCAGCTTTCTGACAGAAAAAAACATTCAGTACTTC.

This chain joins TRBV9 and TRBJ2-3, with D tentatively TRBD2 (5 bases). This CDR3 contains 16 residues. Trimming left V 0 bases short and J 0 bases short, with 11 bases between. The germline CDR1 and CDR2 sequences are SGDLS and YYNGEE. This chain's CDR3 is CASSVVGISSTDTQYF. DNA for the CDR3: TGTGCCAGCAGCGTAGTCGGGATATCGAGCACAGATACGCAGTATTTT.

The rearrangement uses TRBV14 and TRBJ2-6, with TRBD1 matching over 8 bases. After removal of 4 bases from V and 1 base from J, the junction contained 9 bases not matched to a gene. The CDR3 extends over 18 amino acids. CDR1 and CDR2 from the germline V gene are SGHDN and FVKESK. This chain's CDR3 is CASSRHGTGLSGANVLTF. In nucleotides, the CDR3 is TGTGCCAGCAGCCGCCACGGGACAGGTTTATCTGGGGCCAACGTCCTGACTTTC.

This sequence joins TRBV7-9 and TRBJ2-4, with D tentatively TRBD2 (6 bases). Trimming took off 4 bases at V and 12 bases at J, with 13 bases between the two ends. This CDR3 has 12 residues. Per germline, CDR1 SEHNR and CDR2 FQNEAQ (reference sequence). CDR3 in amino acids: CASSSGEGNQYF. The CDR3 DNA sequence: TGTGCCAGCAGCTCGGGAGAGGGGAATCAGTACTTC.

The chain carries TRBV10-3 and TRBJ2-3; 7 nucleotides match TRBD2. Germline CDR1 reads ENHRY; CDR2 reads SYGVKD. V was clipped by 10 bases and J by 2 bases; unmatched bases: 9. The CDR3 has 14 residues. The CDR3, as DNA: TGTGCCACCACTTTTGGGGGGGTCACAGATACGCAGTATTTT. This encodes CATTFGGVTDTQYF.

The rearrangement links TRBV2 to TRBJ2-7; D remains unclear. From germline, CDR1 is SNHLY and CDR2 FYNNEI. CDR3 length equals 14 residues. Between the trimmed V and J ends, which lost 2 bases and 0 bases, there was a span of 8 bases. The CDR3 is CASSEPGNSYEQYF. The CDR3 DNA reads TGTGCCAGCAGTGAACCAGGCAACTCCTACGAGCAGTACTTC.

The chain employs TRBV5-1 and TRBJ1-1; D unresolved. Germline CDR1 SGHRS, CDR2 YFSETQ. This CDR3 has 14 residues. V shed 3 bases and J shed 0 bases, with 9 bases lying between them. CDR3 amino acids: CASSSSDLNTEAFF. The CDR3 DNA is TGCGCCAGCAGCTCGAGCGACCTGAACACTGAAGCTTTCTTT.